This T cell receptor (beta chain) was observed in a study of radiotherapy plus CTLA-4 blockade in lung cancer (dated by TCRdb to the late 2010s). For the study in its entirety: Among enrolled patients, roughly 20% had an objective response and approximately 30% reached disease control.

The study at large found these results: Increased serum interferon-beta after radiation, together with early dynamic changes in blood T cell clones, were reported to be the strongest predictors of response. After treatment with radiotherapy and ipilimumab, TCR clones that originated in tumors expanded in peripheral blood.

This clone was counted only a few times. It has no known antigen specificity. Per-base quality was not reported, and no clone a single base away is much larger than it. V was cut back by 1 base and J by 6 bases, leaving a gap of 4 bases between them. From a lookup of the germline V gene, CDR1 and CDR2 are SNHLY and FYNNEI. The CDR3 has 12 amino acids, counting the end cysteine and phenylalanine. Of all the DNA, just the CDR3 is kept, 36 bases in frame from base 1. Libraries were made using the immunoSEQ multiplex PCR assay. In TCRdb, the immuneACCESS table is reduced to in-frame sequences with V and J assigned. These tables do not hold every clone; where another copy was compared, an unresolved V gene accounts for under half, and the others remain unexplained. This sample holds roughly 120,000 clones; just under 80% were observed only once. The ten largest clones add up to about 5.2% of the sample.

Focal radiation therapy combined with CTLA-4 blockade (ipilimumab) was tested in patients with chemo-refractory metastatic non-small-cell lung cancer. The chain is encoded by TRBV2 joined to TRBJ1-5; there is no confident call for the D gene. Sequenced material: peripheral blood, taken from a patient treated with radiotherapy plus ipilimumab. The clonotype was recovered from a human donor with non-small cell lung cancer who had a partial response to radiotherapy plus ipilimumab. In nucleotides, the sequence is TGTGCCAGCAGTGAAGACGGTCAGCCCCAGCATTTT. Translated, it gives CASSEDGQPQHF. Where the CDR3 stops, the reference TRBV2 and TRBJ1-5 genes take over; the full variable domain is EPEVTQTPSHQVTQMGQEVILRCVPISNHLYFYWYRQILGQKVEFLVSFYNNEISEKSEIFDDQFSVERPDGSNFTLKIRSTKLEDSAMYFCASSEDGQPQHFGDGTRLSIL.